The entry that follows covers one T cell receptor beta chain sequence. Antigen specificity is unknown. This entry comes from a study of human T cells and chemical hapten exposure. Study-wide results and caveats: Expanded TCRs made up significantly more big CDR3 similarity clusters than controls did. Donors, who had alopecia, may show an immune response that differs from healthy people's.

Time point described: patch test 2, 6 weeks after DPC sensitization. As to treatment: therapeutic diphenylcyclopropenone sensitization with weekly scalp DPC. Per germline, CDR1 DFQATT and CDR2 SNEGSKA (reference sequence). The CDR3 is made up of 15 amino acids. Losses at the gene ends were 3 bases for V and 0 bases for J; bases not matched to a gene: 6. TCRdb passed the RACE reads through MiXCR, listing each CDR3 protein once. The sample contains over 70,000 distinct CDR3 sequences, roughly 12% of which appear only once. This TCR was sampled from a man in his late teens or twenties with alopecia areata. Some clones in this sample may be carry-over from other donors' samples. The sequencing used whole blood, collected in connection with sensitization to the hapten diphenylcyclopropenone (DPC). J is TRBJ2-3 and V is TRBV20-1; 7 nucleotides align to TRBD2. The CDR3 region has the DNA TGCAGTGCTAGGCAGACTAGCCTCAGCACAGATACGCAGTATTTT. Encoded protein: CSARQTSLSTDTQYF.